A selection of T cell receptor beta chains follows, all from one sample in a study of cytomegalovirus exposure and HLA in healthy donors. Measured with immunoSEQ multiplex PCR; TCRdb has only the in-frame clones, and not every one. The sample gives about 50,000 clones, 75% to 80% of which show up once; less than 3% is in the top ten. Sequenced: PBMCs. The source is a woman aged 40 to 49 in good health and CMV-seropositive. Both conserved end residues are part of each CDR3. The order of the fields is J gene, D gene, clone size, V gene, CDR3 protein, CDR3 DNA. D genes are given only for firm matches. Where a row states a size, it is once, few, many or the class of an expanded clone; other rows omit it.

>TRBJ2-3|TRBD2|.|TRBV9
CASSDPGGASTDTQYF
TGTGCCAGCAGCGACCCGGGGGGGGCTAGCACAGATACGCAGTATTTT
>TRBJ2-3|TRBD2|.|TRBV7-9
CASSFRAGEDTQYF
TGTGCCAGCAGCTTTCGAGCGGGGGAAGATACGCAGTATTTT
>TRBJ2-3|.|.|TRBV5-1
CASSFGESTDTQYF
TGCGCCAGCAGCTTCGGGGAAAGCACAGATACGCAGTATTTT
>TRBJ2-1|.|few|TRBV4-1
CASSQDAGAVNNEQFF
TGCGCCAGCAGCCAAGACGCAGGGGCCGTTAACAATGAGCAGTTCTTC
>TRBJ1-5|.|.|TRBV12-5
CASATGSNQPQHF
TGTGCTAGTGCCACAGGTAGCAATCAGCCCCAGCATTTT
>TRBJ2-2|.|few|TRBV7-2
CASVRGFNTGELFF
TGTGCCAGCGTAAGAGGTTTTAACACCGGGGAGCTGTTTTTT
>TRBJ2-7|.|.|TRBV28
CASRTPDPRDEQYF
TGTGCCAGCAGGACCCCCGATCCTCGGGACGAGCAGTACTTC
>TRBJ2-7|.|.|TRBV28
CASSRRQFQSEQYF
TGTGCCAGCAGTCGGCGACAGTTTCAGAGTGAGCAGTACTTC
>TRBJ2-3|TRBD2|.|TRBV9
CASSVASGGFDTQYF
TGTGCCAGCAGCGTAGCCAGCGGGGGGTTTGATACGCAGTATTTT
>TRBJ1-6|.|once|TRBV30
CAWRDIKQVTPLHF
TGTGCCTGGAGAGATATTAAACAGGTAACACCCCTCCACTTT
>TRBJ2-7|.|.|TRBV6-1
CASSGPSEQYF
TGTGCCAGCAGTGGCCCTAGCGAGCAGTACTTC
>TRBJ2-7|.|.|TRBV29-1
CSGKTGNYEQYF
TGCAGCGGTAAAACAGGGAACTACGAGCAGTACTTC
>TRBJ1-2|.|.|TRBV6-5
CASSYSWTEKLNTF
TGTGCCAGCAGTTACTCGTGGACAGAGAAGTTGAACACCTTC
>TRBJ2-3|TRBD2|.|TRBV5-4
CASSLGTIPSGGAGDTQYF
TGTGCCAGCAGCTTGGGAACAATACCTAGCGGGGGGGCGGGAGATACGCAGTATTTT
>TRBJ2-5|TRBD1|.|TRBV7-9
CASSLRGQVRETQYF
TGTGCCAGCAGCCTCCGGGGACAGGTTCGAGAGACCCAGTACTTC
>TRBJ2-3|TRBD2|few|TRBV5-6
CASSLAGIAGVDTQYF
TGTGCCAGCAGCTTGGCCGGGATAGCGGGGGTGGATACGCAGTATTTT
>TRBJ2-1|.|.|TRBV6-5
CATGGGYNEQFF
TGTGCCACCGGAGGTGGTTACAATGAGCAGTTCTTC
>TRBJ2-7|TRBD2|.|TRBV28
CASSWTSGVYEQYF
TGTGCCAGCTCTTGGACTAGCGGGGTCTACGAGCAGTACTTC
>TRBJ2-3|TRBD1|.|TRBV7-2
CASSRDRGLDTQYF
TGTGCCAGCAGTCGGGACAGGGGATTAGATACGCAGTATTTT
>TRBJ2-7|TRBD1|.|TRBV4-2
CASSQGTGLSYEQYF
TGTGCCAGCAGCCAAGGGACAGGGCTGTCCTACGAGCAGTACTTC
>TRBJ1-1|.|.|TRBV9
CASSVQLNTEAFF
TGTGCCAGCAGCGTACAATTGAACACTGAAGCTTTCTTT
>TRBJ1-2|.|.|TRBV19
CASSPPGVYGYTF
TGTGCCAGTAGCCCTCCGGGGGTCTATGGCTACACCTTC
>TRBJ2-1|.|.|TRBV7-3
CASSSQVAPIHEQFF
TGTGCCAGCAGCTCCCAAGTGGCCCCCATCCATGAGCAGTTCTTC
>TRBJ2-7|.|.|TRBV2
CASSEGGIYEQYF
TGTGCCAGCAGTGAAGGAGGGATCTACGAGCAGTACTTC
>TRBJ1-1|.|.|TRBV6-1
CASSETGLNTEAFF
TGTGCCAGCAGTGAAACAGGTCTGAACACTGAAGCTTTCTTT
>TRBJ2-7|TRBD1|.|TRBV29-1
CSTTGGRSYEQYF
TGCAGCACTACAGGGGGCCGCTCCTACGAGCAGTACTTC
>TRBJ2-1|TRBD1|.|TRBV10-1
CASGGAGQGRNEQFF
TGCGCCAGCGGGGGAGCGGGACAGGGGAGGAATGAGCAGTTCTTC
>TRBJ1-4|.|.|TRBV25-1
CASRGDAGGEKLFF
TGTGCCAGCAGGGGGGACGCCGGGGGTGAAAAACTGTTTTTT
>TRBJ2-3|.|.|TRBV9
CASSAMRGLPTDTQYF
TGTGCCAGCAGCGCCATGCGGGGGCTTCCCACAGATACGCAGTATTTT
>TRBJ1-2|TRBD1|.|TRBV9
CASSAQTGTDGYTF
TGTGCCAGCAGCGCCCAGACAGGGACCGATGGCTACACCTTC
>TRBJ1-2|.|few|TRBV30
CAWSTGQLPAF
TGTGCCTGGAGTACAGGACAGTTACCCGCCTTC
>TRBJ1-2|.|.|TRBV5-4
CASSSLREEDYGYTF
TGTGCCAGCAGTTCTCTCCGGGAAGAAGACTATGGCTACACCTTC
>TRBJ1-6|.|.|TRBV9
CASSVGQGPNSPLHF
TGTGCCAGCAGCGTGGGCCAGGGGCCAAATTCACCCCTCCACTTT
>TRBJ1-5|.|few|TRBV23-1
CASSGRYLGGNQPQHF
TGCGCCAGCAGCGGACGATACCTCGGGGGCAATCAGCCCCAGCATTTT
>TRBJ2-7|TRBD1|once|TRBV11-2
CASNGQGAGEQYF
TGTGCCAGCAATGGCCAGGGGGCAGGGGAGCAGTACTTC
>TRBJ2-7|TRBD2|.|TRBV28
CASTLSGDAYEQYF
TGTGCCAGCACTCTGAGCGGGGATGCCTACGAGCAGTACTTC
>TRBJ1-5|TRBD1|.|TRBV25-1
CARAGGKQPQHF
TGTGCCAGGGCAGGGGGCAAGCAGCCCCAGCATTTT
>TRBJ1-6|TRBD1|once|TRBV19
CASRGTGADSPLHF
TGTGCCAGTAGAGGGACAGGGGCAGATTCACCCCTCCACTTT
>TRBJ2-2|TRBD1|.|TRBV19
CASSLTNPDRGFVRTGELFF
TGTGCCAGTAGTCTAACAAACCCGGACAGGGGGTTCGTAAGAACCGGGGAGCTGTTTTTT
>TRBJ1-6|.|.|TRBV6-4
CASSAQGEFSPLHF
TGTGCCAGCAGTGCCCAGGGTGAATTTTCACCCCTCCACTTT
>TRBJ2-7|.|.|TRBV7-9
CASSSERVLVSYEQYF
TGTGCCAGCAGCTCCGAGCGGGTATTAGTGTCCTACGAGCAGTACTTC
>TRBJ1-4|TRBD1|few|TRBV5-4
CASSLDRGEKLFF
TGTGCCAGCAGCTTGGACAGGGGCGAAAAACTGTTTTTT
>TRBJ2-7|.|.|TRBV10-1
CARNRHLSSYEQYF
TGCGCCCGAAACCGTCACCTGAGCTCCTACGAGCAGTACTTC
>TRBJ1-5|TRBD1|.|TRBV28
CASSSNGQGYQPQHF
TGTGCCAGCAGTTCAAACGGACAGGGATACCAGCCCCAGCATTTT
>TRBJ1-1|.|.|TRBV6-6
CASLKRGWGNTEAFF
TGTGCCAGCCTAAAAAGGGGTTGGGGGAACACTGAAGCTTTCTTT
>TRBJ1-6|.|.|TRBV28
CASKTPGIKTYNSPLHF
TGTGCCAGCAAGACACCGGGAATTAAGACTTATAATTCACCCCTCCACTTT
>TRBJ2-1|.|.|TRBV7-2
CASSPGTYNEQFF
TGTGCCAGCAGCCCAGGGACCTACAATGAGCAGTTCTTC
>TRBJ1-6|.|few|TRBV29-1
CSVGGQGLNSPLHF
TGCAGCGTTGGGGGACAAGGCCTTAATTCACCCCTCCACTTT
>TRBJ1-2|TRBD1|.|TRBV5-4
CASRRDRDYGYTF
TGTGCCAGCCGCCGGGACAGGGATTATGGCTACACCTTC
>TRBJ1-2|.|.|TRBV11-2
CASRLTVDTPYYGYTF
TGTGCCAGCAGACTTACTGTGGACACCCCCTACTATGGCTACACCTTC
>TRBJ1-4|TRBD1|.|TRBV28
CAAQLTGAGEKLFF
TGTGCCGCACAACTCACAGGGGCGGGGGAAAAACTGTTTTTT
>TRBJ2-1|TRBD1|.|TRBV11-2
CASSLLDRGKSEQFF
TGTGCCAGCAGCTTGCTGGACAGGGGGAAAAGTGAGCAGTTCTTC
>TRBJ1-4|TRBD1|.|TRBV4-1
CASSQDRDRVSEKLFF
TGCGCCAGCAGCCAGGACCGGGACAGGGTTAGTGAAAAACTGTTTTTT